Below, 20 T cell receptor beta chains from the same sample are listed, as sequenced in a study of CD8+CD57+ T cells in acquired aplastic anemia. All patients picked for sequencing had shown, by flow cytometry, an expansion of CD8+CD57+ cells. The TCR beta profiling, which covered VDJ combination and CDR3 sequence, was carried out using genomic DNA as the template. TCRdb re-called the reads through MiXCR, storing one row per CDR3 protein. The data show some 170,000 distinct CDR3 sequences, 63% seen once. Sequencing was carried out using sorted CD4+, CD8+, or CD8+CD57+ T cells (not recorded which) from PBMCs. The origin of the receptors is a human donor with aplastic anemia.

In its sample, this clonotype was seen a few times. The chain joins TRBV5-1 to TRBJ2-1; 11 nucleotides agree with TRBD2. CDR3 length equals 16 residues. CDR1 is SGHRS, CDR2 YFSETQ, per germline. V lost 4 bases and J lost 8; bases outside the gene matches: 11. CDR3 coding DNA: TGCGCCAGCAGCCCCCTACTAGCGGGAGTAAAGGATGAGCAGTTCTTC. Translated, it gives CASSPLLAGVKDEQFF.

This clonotype was found many times. This sequence joins TRBV6-1 and TRBJ1-6; maybe TRBD1 (6 bases). V was cut by 4 bases and J by 7 bases, with 8 bases left in between. The CDR3 runs to 13 residues. Germline lookup yields CDR1 MNHNS and CDR2 SASEGT. DNA of the CDR3: TGTGCCAGCAGTGCAGGGGAAAATTCACCCCTCCACTTT. As protein: CASSAGENSPLHF.

The rearrangement links TRBV6-6 to TRBJ2-7, with 10 bases that match TRBD2. V was pared by 11 bases and J by 2 bases, with 3 bases of the junction left unmatched. Germline CDR1 MNHNY, CDR2 SVGAGI (reference sequence). This CDR3 is 12 amino acids long. The CDR3 bases are TGTGCCGCGGGACTAGCGACCTACGAGCAGTACTTC. Translation gives CAAGLATYEQYF.

The rearrangement uses TRBV20-1 and TRBJ1-1; D is possibly TRBD1 (6 bases). There are 14 residues in the CDR3. Germline V lookup: CDR1 DFQATT, CDR2 SNEGSKA (reference sequence). The V and J ends lost 5 bases and 4 bases respectively, with 17 bases between them. The CDR3 DNA reads TGCAGTGCTCCTTTCCGACCGGGGGCCACTGAAGCTTTCTTT. It codes for CSAPFRPGATEAFF.

This chain connects TRBV10-3 to TRBJ2-7, with 10 bases lining up with TRBD2. CDR3 size: 14 residues. Losses at the gene ends were 10 bases for V and 2 bases for J; bases not matched to a gene: 8. CDR1 is ENHRY and CDR2 is SYGVKD in the germline V gene. DNA of the CDR3: TGTGCCACCCGAGCGGGAGGGGGAACCTACGAGCAGTACTTC. Amino acid sequence: CATRAGGGTYEQYF.

The chain joins TRBV29-1 to TRBJ1-2, with D perhaps matching TRBD1 (5 bases). Per germline, CDR1 SQVTM and CDR2 ANQGSEA. The CDR3 has 13 residues. The V and J ends lost 1 base and 5 bases respectively, with 11 bases between them. CDR3 sequence: CSVEVGAGYGYTF. The CDR3 DNA is TGCAGCGTTGAAGTAGGGGCAGGGTATGGCTACACCTTC. The full variable domain, its missing parts supplied by reference TRBV29-1 and TRBJ1-2, is SAVISQKPSRDICQRGTSLTIQCQVDSQVTMMFWYRQQPGQSLTLIATANQGSEATYESGFVIDKFPISRPNLTFSTLTVSNMSPEDSSIYLCSVEVGAGYGYTFGSGTRLTVV.

In this sample, this clonotype turned up many times. V gene TRBV4-1 combines with J gene TRBJ1-6; TRBD1 might be the D (6 bases). V was pared by 0 bases and J by 8 bases, with 11 bases between. The CDR3 sequence is 15 residues long. Germline CDR1 reads MGHRA; CDR2 reads YSYEKL. CDR3 nucleotides: TGCGCCAGCAGCCAAGACCGGGACATTGATTCACCCCTCCACTTT. As protein: CASSQDRDIDSPLHF.

V usage is TRBV29-1 and J usage is TRBJ2-6, with 7 bases lining up with TRBD2. The CDR3 consists of 16 residues. The V gene's germline CDR1 is SQVTM and CDR2 ANQGSEA. V shed 3 bases and J 0 bases; nucleotides not matched to a gene: 5. The CDR3 loop is CSVEVAGYSGANVLTF. DNA of the CDR3: TGCAGCGTTGAGGTAGCGGGTTACTCTGGGGCCAACGTCCTGACTTTC.

The V call is TRBV24-1, the J call TRBJ2-5; 14 nucleotides match TRBD2. Germline assignment: CDR1 KGHDR and CDR2 SFDVKD. V dropped 10 bases and J dropped 4; count of bases not matched to a gene: 1. The CDR3 covers 13 residues. This CDR3 is CATGTSGRETQYF. Written as DNA, the CDR3 is TGTGCCACTGGGACTAGCGGGAGAGAGACCCAGTACTTC.

This clonotype showed up just a few times. The chain is built from TRBV29-1 and TRBJ1-1, with no clear D. The CDR3 loop spans 12 amino acids. The V gene lost 2 bases and the J gene lost 8 bases, with 12 bases spanning the gap. Germline loops: CDR1 SQVTM, CDR2 ANQGSEA. The CDR3 spells CSVERAASEAFF. Here the CDR3 DNA reads TGCAGCGTTGAAAGGGCAGCGAGCGAAGCTTTCTTT. Full variable domain (outside the CDR3, taken from reference TRBV29-1 and TRBJ1-1): SAVISQKPSRDICQRGTSLTIQCQVDSQVTMMFWYRQQPGQSLTLIATANQGSEATYESGFVIDKFPISRPNLTFSTLTVSNMSPEDSSIYLCSVERAASEAFFGQGTRLTVV.

This clonotype was seen ten or more times. V and J are TRBV2 and TRBJ1-3; D call uncertain. The germline V gene has CDR1 SNHLY and CDR2 FYNNEI. CDR3 length: 14 amino acids. V was trimmed by 3 bases and J by 0 bases, leaving 6 bases between them. CDR3 loop: CASSDWDSGNTIYF. CDR3 bases: TGTGCCAGCAGTGATTGGGACTCTGGAAACACCATATATTTT.

This chain joins TRBV20-1 and TRBJ2-6; maybe TRBD1 (6 bases). The germline gives CDR1 DFQATT, CDR2 SNEGSKA (reference sequence). Deletions cut 4 bases from V and 1 base from J, with 14 bases between. The CDR3 is made up of 16 amino acids. The CDR3 coding sequence is TGCAGTGCTAAAGGTACAGGGATATCTGGGGCCAACGTCCTGACTTTC. Encoded protein: CSAKGTGISGANVLTF.

The J gene is TRBJ1-1, the V gene TRBV14; TRBD1 agrees at 9 bases. After removal of 4 bases from V and 4 bases from J, the junction contained 13 bases not matched to a gene. The length of the CDR3 is 17 residues. Germline V gene sequence: CDR1 SGHDN, CDR2 FVKESK. Here the CDR3 DNA reads TGTGCCAGCAGCCCGGACAGGGGCGTGCTAGACGGCACTGAAGCTTTCTTT. It is translated as CASSPDRGVLDGTEAFF.

This chain connects TRBV7-4 to TRBJ2-3; D perhaps matches TRBD2 (5 bases). From germline, CDR1 is SGHVT and CDR2 SQSDAQ. The CDR3 extends over 13 amino acids. Trimming took 8 bases from V and 0 from J, leaving 9 bases between them. CDR3 sequence (DNA): TGTGCCAGCGGCGGGCCCAGCACAGATACGCAGTATTTT. This codes for CASGGPSTDTQYF.

This clonotype was counted at least ten times. This chain joins TRBV9 and TRBJ2-1; perhaps TRBD2 as D (7 bases). Between the trimmed V and J ends, which lost 2 bases and 3 bases, there was a span of 15 bases. Germline values: CDR1 SGDLS, CDR2 YYNGEE. The CDR3 sequence is 16 residues long. The CDR3 protein is CASSVEGGVYYNEQFF. The CDR3 region has the DNA TGTGCCAGCAGCGTCGAGGGGGGGGTCTACTACAATGAGCAGTTCTTC.

The chain joins TRBV2 to TRBJ2-5; D is ambiguous. V was trimmed by 6 bases and J by 7 bases, leaving 15 bases between them. This CDR3 has 13 residues. Germline V gene sequence: CDR1 SNHLY, CDR2 FYNNEI. CDR3 DNA: TGTGCCAGCAGCGGCGGTGGGCCGTGGACCCAGTACTTC. Translating it yields CASSGGGPWTQYF.

This rearrangement joins TRBV7-8 to TRBJ2-1, with 12 nucleotides matching TRBD1. The V segment lost 5 bases and the J segment 7 bases; nucleotides outside the gene matches: 9. The CDR3 spans 16 residues. In germline, CDR1 is SGHVS, CDR2 FQNEAQ. The CDR3 region is CASSPRDRGLGNEQFF. In DNA form, the CDR3 reads TGTGCCAGCAGCCCCCGGGACAGGGGGCTAGGGAATGAGCAGTTCTTC. The full variable domain, rest sourced from reference TRBV7-8 and TRBJ2-1, is GAGVSQSPRYKVAKRGQDVALRCDPISGHVSLFWYQQALGQGPEFLTYFQNEAQLDKSGLPSDRFFAERPEGSVSTLKIQRTQQEDSAVYLCASSPRDRGLGNEQFFGPGTRLTVL.

Points on this clonotype: This CDR3 fails to terminate in the conserved phenylalanine or tryptophan, so it likely reflects a read error. The DNA is left out, because the CDR3 cannot be placed on it with certainty; the CDR3 is given as TCRdb lists it. The chain carries TRBV7-9 and TRBJ2-1; the table assigns TRBD1, which was not confirmed against the DNA. Both ends counted, the CDR3 spans 13 residues. Looked up from germline, CDR1 is SEHNR and CDR2 is FQNEAQ (reference sequence). CDR3: CASSPDRGTEQCI.

This clonotype has ten or more counts. The J gene is TRBJ1-2, the V gene TRBV10-3, with a tentative D call TRBD1 (6 bases). CDR3 length equals 13 residues. Germline V lookup: CDR1 ENHRY, CDR2 SYGVKD. Trimming pared 6 bases from V and 4 bases from J, leaving 12 bases between. The CDR3 DNA reads as TGTGCCATCAGCCCCGGGGGCTTCTATGGCTACACCTTC. Translated: CAISPGGFYGYTF.

The chain uses TRBV7-9 and TRBJ1-3; no clear D. This CDR3 comprises 16 residues. CDR1 and CDR2 from the germline V gene are SEHNR and FQNEAQ (reference sequence). Trimming took 3 bases from V and 4 from J, leaving 16 bases between them. CDR3 sequence: CASSFRTEAGGNTIYF. The CDR3, as DNA: TGTGCCAGCAGCTTCCGAACGGAGGCTGGGGGAAACACCATATATTTT.